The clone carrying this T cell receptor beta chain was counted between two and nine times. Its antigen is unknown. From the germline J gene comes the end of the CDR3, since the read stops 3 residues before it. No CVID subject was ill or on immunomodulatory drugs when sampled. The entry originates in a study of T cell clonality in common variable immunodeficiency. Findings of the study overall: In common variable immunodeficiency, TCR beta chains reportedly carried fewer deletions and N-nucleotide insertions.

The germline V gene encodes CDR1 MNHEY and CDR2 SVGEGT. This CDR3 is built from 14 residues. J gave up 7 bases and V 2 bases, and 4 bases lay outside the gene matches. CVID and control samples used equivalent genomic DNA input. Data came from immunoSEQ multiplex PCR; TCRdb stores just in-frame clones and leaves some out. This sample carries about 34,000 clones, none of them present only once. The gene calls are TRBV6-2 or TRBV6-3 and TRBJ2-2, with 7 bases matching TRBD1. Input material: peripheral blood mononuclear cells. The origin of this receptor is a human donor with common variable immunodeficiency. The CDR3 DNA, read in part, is TGTGCCAGCAGTTACATGAGGACAGGCGGGGAG. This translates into CASSYMRTGGE. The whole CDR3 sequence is CASSYMRTGGELFF.